This TCR beta chain was obtained from a study of blood T cells in healthy people across ages. Trimming stripped 5 bases from V and 2 bases from J, with 11 bases between. Germline CDR1 reads SGHNT; CDR2 reads YENEEA. The CDR3 has 14 residues. The sample holds a few counts of this clonotype. With a J-beta primer mix and a sample-barcoded 5' primer, a second PCR ran roughly 6 to 11 cycles. Using its own MiXCR run on the 5' RACE reads, TCRdb lists one record per CDR3 protein. Of approximately 290,000 distinct CDR3 sequences in the sample, less than 30% are singletons; the top ten hold around 29%. Roughly 9.2 milliliters was the volume of peripheral blood drawn from each donor.

The receptor was isolated from a woman between 65 and 79 years old in good health. The sample taken for sequencing was blood. The chain couples TRBV11-3 to TRBJ2-3; D unclear. The CDR3 is CASSPGRNTDTQYF. DNA for the CDR3: TGTGCCAGCAGCCCAGGACGGAACACAGATACGCAGTATTTT.